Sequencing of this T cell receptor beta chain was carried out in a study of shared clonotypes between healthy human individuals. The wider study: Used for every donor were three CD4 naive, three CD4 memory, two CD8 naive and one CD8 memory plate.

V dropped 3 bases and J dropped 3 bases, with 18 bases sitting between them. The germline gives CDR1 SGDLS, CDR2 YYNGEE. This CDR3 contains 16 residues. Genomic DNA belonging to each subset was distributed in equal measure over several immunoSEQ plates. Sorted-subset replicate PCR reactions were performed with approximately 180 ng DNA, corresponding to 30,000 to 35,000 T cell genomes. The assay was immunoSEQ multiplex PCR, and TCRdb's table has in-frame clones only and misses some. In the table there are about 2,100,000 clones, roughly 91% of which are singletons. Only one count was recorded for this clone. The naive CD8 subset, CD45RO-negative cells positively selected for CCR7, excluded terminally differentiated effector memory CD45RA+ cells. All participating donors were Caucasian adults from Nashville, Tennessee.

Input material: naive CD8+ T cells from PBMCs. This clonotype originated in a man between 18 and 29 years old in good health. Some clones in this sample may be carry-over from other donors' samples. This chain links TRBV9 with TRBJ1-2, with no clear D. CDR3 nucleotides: TGTGCCAGCAGCGCTATCGGACGGACCAGACACTATGGCTACACCTTC. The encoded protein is CASSAIGRTRHYGYTF.